This T cell receptor (beta chain) was captured by sequencing in a study of spatial heterogeneity in lung cancer. General study results and limits: Tumors with more nonsynonymous mutations had more expanded intratumoral alpha and beta TCRs.

All TCR cDNA molecules were individually tagged with a unique molecular identifier. TCRdb re-called the 5' RACE reads through MiXCR, storing one row per CDR3 protein. Of about 27,000 distinct CDR3 sequences in the sample, under 8.5% were seen once. Specified time point: sample taken at primary tumor resection. This clonotype is medium-sized in the sample. Its antigen is not identified. The source was lung tumor tissue, collected at surgery. The TCR sequence derives from a male donor with early-stage non-small cell lung cancer.

As DNA, the CDR3 is TGTGCCAGCAGCCAAGAGGGGACAGGGGGCCTTCTAGCCAAAAACATTCAGTACTTC. It codes for CASSQEGTGGLLAKNIQYF. The chain employs TRBV4-2 and TRBJ2-4; 12 nucleotides agree with TRBD1. Germline V gene sequence: CDR1 LGHNA, CDR2 YNFKEQ. This CDR3 contains 19 residues. V shed 0 bases, J shed 0 bases, and the junction held 6 bases outside the gene matches.